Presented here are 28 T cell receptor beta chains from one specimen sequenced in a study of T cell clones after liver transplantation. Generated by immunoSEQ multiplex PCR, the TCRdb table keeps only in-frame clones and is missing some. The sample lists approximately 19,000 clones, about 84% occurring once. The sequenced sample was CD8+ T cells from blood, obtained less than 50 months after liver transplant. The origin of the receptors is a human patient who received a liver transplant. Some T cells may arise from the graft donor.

The DNA for the CDR3 is TGTGCCAGCAGCGAGGGTTGGCCCATGATCGAGCAGTACTTC. Residues: CASSEGWPMIEQYF. The gene calls are TRBV9 and TRBJ2-7; D remains ambiguous. The CDR3 covers 14 residues. V lost 3 bases, J lost 6 bases, and 16 bases lay in between. CDR1 is SGDLS, CDR2 YYNGEE, per germline.

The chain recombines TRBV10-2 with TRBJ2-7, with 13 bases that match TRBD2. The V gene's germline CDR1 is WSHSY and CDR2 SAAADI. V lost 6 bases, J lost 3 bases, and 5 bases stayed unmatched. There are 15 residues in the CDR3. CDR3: CASRPGTSGNYEQYF. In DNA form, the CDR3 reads TGCGCCAGCAGGCCCGGGACTAGCGGGAACTACGAGCAGTACTTC.

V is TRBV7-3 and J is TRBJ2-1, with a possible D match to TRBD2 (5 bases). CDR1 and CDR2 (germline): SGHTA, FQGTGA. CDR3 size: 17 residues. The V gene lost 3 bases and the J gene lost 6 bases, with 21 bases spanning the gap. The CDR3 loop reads CASSFDSGLNPGNEQFF. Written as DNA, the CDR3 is TGTGCCAGCAGCTTCGATTCCGGACTCAATCCGGGCAATGAGCAGTTCTTC.

DNA for the CDR3: TGTGCCAGCAGTATAACTAGCGGGAGAGAAGATACGCAGTATTTT. Encoded protein: CASSITSGREDTQYF. The genes are TRBV7-6 and TRBJ2-3; 11 nucleotides agree with TRBD2. This CDR3 spans 15 amino acids. The J segment lost 5 bases and the V segment lost 6 bases, leaving 7 bases of the junction unmatched. Per germline, CDR1 SGHVS and CDR2 FNYEAQ.

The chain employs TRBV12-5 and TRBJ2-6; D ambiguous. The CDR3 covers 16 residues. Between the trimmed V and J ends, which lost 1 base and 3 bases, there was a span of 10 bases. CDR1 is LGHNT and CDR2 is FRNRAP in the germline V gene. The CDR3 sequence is CASGLALVGGANVLTF. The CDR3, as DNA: TGTGCTAGTGGTTTGGCGCTGGTTGGTGGGGCCAACGTCCTGACTTTC.

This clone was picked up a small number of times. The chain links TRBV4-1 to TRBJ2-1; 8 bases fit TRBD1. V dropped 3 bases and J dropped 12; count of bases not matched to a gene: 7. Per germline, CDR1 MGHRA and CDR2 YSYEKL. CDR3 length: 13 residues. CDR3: CASSQQGAFGQFF. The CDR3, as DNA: TGCGCCAGCAGCCAGCAGGGGGCATTTGGGCAGTTCTTC.

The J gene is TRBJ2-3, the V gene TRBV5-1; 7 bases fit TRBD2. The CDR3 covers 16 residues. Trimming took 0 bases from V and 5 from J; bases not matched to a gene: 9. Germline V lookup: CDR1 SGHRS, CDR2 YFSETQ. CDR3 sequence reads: CASSLESRAGRDTQYF. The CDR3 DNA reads TGCGCCAGCAGCTTGGAATCAAGAGCGGGAAGAGATACGCAGTATTTT.

CDR3 amino acids: CASSLGGQGSYEQYF. CDR3 in DNA: TGTGCCAGCAGCTTAGGGGGACAGGGCTCCTACGAGCAGTACTTC. The chain is built from TRBV7-6 and TRBJ2-7, with TRBD1 matching 9 bases. The CDR3 is 15 amino acids. Germline assignment: CDR1 SGHVS and CDR2 FNYEAQ. Trimming at V came to 1 base and at J to 0 bases, leaving 1 base not matched to a gene.

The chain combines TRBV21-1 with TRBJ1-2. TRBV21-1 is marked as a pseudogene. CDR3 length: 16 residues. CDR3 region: CASSKPQGLLRYGYTF. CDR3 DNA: TGTGCCAGCAGCAAACCCCAGGGACTGCTAAGATATGGCTACACCTTC.

The DNA for the CDR3 is TGTGCCAGCAGCTTAGGGCAGGCCTATGGCTACACCTTC. Protein sequence: CASSLGQAYGYTF. The rearrangement uses TRBV11-2 and TRBJ1-2; D is ambiguous. The CDR3 covers 13 residues. CDR1 and CDR2 (germline): SGHAT, FQNNGV. V lost 1 base to trimming and J lost 4 bases, with 7 bases between them.

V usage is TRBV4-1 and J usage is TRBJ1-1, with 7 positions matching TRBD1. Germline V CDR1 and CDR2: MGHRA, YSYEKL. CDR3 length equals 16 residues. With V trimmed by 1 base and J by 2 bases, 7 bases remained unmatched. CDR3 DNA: TGCGCCAGCAGCCAAGTTCCGACAGGGACAAACACTGAAGCTTTCTTT. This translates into CASSQVPTGTNTEAFF.

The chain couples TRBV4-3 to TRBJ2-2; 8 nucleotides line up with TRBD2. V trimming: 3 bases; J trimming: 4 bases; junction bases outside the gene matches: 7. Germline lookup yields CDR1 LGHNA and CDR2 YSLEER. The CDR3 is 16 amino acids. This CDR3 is CASSQLAGPATGELFF. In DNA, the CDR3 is TGCGCCAGCAGCCAGTTAGCGGGGCCCGCCACCGGGGAGCTGTTTTTT.

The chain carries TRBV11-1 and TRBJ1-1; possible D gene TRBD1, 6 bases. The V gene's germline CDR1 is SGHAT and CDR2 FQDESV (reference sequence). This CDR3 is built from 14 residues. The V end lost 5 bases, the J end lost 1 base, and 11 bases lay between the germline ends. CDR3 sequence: CASSPRGGNTEAFF. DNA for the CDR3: TGTGCCAGCAGCCCAAGGGGGGGGAACACTGAAGCTTTCTTT. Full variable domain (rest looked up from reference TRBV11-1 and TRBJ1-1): EAEVAQSPRYKITEKSQAVAFWCDPISGHATLYWYRQILGQGPELLVQFQDESVVDDSQLPKDRFSAERLKGVDSTLKIQPAELGDSAMYLCASSPRGGNTEAFFGQGTRLTVV.

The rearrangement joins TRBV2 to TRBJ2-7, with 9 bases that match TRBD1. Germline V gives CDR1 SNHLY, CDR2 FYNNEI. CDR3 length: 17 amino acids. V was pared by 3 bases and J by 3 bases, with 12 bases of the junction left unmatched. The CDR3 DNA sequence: TGTGCCAGCAGTGATAGTGGAGGGGGACAGGGTGGCTACGAGCAGTACTTC. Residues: CASSDSGGGQGGYEQYF.

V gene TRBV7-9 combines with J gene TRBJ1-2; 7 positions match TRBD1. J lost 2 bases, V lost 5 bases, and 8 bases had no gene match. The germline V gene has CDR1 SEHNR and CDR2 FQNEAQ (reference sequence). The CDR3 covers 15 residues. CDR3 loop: CASSATGVINYGYTF. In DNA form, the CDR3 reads TGTGCCAGCAGCGCCACAGGGGTCATAAACTATGGCTACACCTTC.

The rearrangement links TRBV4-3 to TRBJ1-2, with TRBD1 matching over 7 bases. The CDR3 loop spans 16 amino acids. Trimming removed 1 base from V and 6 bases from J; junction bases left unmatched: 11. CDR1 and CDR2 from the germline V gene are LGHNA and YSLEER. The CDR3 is CASSQGDREFADGYTF. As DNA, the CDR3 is TGCGCCAGCAGCCAAGGTGACAGGGAGTTTGCTGATGGCTACACCTTC.

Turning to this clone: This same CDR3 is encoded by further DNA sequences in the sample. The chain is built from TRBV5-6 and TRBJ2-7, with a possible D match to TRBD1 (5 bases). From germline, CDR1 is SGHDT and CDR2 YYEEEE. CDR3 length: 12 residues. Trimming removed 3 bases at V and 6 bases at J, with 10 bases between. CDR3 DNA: TGTGCCAGCAGCTCTCAGGGTGGCGAGCAGTACTTC. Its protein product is CASSSQGGEQYF.

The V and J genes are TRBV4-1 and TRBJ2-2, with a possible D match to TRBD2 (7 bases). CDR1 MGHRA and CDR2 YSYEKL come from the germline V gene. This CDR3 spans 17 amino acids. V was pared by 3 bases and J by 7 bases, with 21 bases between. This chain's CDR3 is CASSQRGGQQPNGELFF. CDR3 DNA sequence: TGCGCCAGCAGCCAGAGGGGGGGACAACAACCGAACGGGGAGCTGTTTTTT.

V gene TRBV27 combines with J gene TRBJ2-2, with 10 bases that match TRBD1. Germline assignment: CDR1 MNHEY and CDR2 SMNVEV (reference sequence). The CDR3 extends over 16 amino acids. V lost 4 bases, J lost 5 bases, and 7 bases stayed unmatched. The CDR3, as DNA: TGTGCCAGCAGTTGGGGGGACAGGGGAAGTACCGGGGAGCTGTTTTTT. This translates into CASSWGDRGSTGELFF.

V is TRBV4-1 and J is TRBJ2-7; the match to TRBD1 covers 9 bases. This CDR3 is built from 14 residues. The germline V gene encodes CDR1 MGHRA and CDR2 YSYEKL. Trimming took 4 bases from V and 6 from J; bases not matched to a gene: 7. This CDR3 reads CASSPTGQGGEQYF. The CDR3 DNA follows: TGCGCCAGCAGCCCCACGGGACAGGGTGGCGAGCAGTACTTC.

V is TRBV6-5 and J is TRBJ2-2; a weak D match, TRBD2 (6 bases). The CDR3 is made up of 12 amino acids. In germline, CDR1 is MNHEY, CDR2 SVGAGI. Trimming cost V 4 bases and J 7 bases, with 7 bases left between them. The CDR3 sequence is CASSSEGGELFF. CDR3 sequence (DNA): TGTGCCAGCAGTTCGGAGGGCGGGGAGCTGTTTTTT.

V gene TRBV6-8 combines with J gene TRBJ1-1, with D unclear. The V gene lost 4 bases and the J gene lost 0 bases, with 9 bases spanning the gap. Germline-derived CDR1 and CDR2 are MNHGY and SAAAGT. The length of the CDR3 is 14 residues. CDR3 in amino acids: CASSFGSLNTEAFF. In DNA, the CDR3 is TGTGCCAGCAGTTTCGGCAGCTTGAACACTGAAGCTTTCTTT.

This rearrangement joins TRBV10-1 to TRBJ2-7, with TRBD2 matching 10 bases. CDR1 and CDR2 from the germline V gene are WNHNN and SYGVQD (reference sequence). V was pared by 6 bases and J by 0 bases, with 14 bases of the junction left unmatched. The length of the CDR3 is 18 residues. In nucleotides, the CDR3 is TGCGCCAGCAGAGAAGACTATTTACTAGCGGGGATCTCCTACGAGCAGTACTTC. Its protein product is CASREDYLLAGISYEQYF.

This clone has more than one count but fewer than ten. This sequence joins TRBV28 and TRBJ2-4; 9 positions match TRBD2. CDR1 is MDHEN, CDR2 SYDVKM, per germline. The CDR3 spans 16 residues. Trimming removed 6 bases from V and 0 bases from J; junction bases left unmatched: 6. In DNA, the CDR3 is TGTGCCAGCAGCCCTAGCGGGGATCTAGCCAAAAACATTCAGTACTTC. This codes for CASSPSGDLAKNIQYF.

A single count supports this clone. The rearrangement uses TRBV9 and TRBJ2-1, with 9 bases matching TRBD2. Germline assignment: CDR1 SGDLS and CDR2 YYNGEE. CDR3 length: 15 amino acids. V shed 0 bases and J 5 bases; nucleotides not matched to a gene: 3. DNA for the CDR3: TGTGCCAGCAGCGTAGTAGCGGGAGTGGACAATGAGCAGTTCTTC. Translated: CASSVVAGVDNEQFF. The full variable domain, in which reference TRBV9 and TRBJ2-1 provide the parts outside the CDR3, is DSGVTQTPKHLITATGQRVTLRCSPRSGDLSVYWYQQSLDQGLQFLIQYYNGEERAKGNILERFSAQQFPDLHSELNLSSLELGDSALYFCASSVVAGVDNEQFFGPGTRLTVL.

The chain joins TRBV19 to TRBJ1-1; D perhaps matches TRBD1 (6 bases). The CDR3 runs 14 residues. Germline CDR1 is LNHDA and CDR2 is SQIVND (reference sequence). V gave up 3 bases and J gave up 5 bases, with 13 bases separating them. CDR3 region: CASSMGTPVTEAFF. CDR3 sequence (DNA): TGTGCCAGTAGTATGGGGACACCTGTTACTGAAGCTTTCTTT.

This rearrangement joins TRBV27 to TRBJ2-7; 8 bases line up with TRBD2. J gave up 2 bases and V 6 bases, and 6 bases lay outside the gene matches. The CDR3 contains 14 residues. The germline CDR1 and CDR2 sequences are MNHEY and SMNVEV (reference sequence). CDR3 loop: CASSPGLGPYEQYF. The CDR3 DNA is TGTGCCAGCAGCCCGGGACTAGGCCCCTACGAGCAGTACTTC.

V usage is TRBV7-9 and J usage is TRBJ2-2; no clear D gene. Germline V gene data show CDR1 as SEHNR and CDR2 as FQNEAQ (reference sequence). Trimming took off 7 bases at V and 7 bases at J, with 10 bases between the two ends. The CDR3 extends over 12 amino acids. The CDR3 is CASTLLVGELFF. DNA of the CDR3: TGTGCCAGCACCCTCCTAGTCGGGGAGCTGTTTTTT.